This T cell receptor beta chain was captured in a study of T-cell reconstitution after alpha-beta-depleted transplantation in children. General observations from the study: Fresh T-cell production supplied most of the T-cell counts and diversity seen one year after transplant. High day-60 TCRbeta diversity in some patients came from surviving recipient T cells and thymic progenitors.

The V and J ends lost 4 bases and 0 bases respectively, with 10 bases between them. CDR3 length: 14 residues. CDR1 SQVTM and CDR2 ANQGSEA come from the germline V gene. A word on this clonotype: Antigen specificity is unknown.

Unique molecular identifiers were used to barcode this TCRbeta library. TCRdb re-analysed the PCR reads in MiXCR, keeping a single row per CDR3 protein. Found here are about 600,000 distinct CDR3 sequences, approximately 13% of them singletons; the top ten hold approximately 2.1%. The source material was PBMCs, mostly from graft donor cells, sampled 360 days after TCRalphabeta/CD19-depleted stem cell transplant. This receptor was obtained from a male patient aged 10 to 17 who had a stem cell transplant for acute myeloid leukemia, so the T cells may come from the graft donor. The chain is built from TRBV29-1 and TRBJ1-3; the D is unclear. As DNA, the CDR3 is TGCAGCGTTGGCCACCTGGGCTCTGGAAACACCATATATTTT. This sequence encodes CSVGHLGSGNTIYF.